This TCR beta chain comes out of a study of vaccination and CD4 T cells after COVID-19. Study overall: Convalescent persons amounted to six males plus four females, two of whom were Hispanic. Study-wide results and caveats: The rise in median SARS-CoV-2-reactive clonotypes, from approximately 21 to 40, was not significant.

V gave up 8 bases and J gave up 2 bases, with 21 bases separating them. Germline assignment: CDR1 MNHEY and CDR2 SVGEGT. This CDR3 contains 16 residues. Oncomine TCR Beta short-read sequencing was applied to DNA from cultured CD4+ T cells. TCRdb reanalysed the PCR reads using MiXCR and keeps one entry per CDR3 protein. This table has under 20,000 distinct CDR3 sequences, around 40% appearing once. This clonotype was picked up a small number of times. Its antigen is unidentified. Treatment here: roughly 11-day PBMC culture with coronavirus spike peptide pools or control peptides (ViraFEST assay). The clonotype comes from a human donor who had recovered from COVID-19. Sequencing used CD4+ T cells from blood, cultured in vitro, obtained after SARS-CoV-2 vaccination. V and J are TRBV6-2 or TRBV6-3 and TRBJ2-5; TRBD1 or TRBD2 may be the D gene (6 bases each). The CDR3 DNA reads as TGTGCCAGCCCGTATAGGGGCGGAGGGGGTCAAGAGACCCAGTACTTC. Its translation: CASPYRGGGGQETQYF.